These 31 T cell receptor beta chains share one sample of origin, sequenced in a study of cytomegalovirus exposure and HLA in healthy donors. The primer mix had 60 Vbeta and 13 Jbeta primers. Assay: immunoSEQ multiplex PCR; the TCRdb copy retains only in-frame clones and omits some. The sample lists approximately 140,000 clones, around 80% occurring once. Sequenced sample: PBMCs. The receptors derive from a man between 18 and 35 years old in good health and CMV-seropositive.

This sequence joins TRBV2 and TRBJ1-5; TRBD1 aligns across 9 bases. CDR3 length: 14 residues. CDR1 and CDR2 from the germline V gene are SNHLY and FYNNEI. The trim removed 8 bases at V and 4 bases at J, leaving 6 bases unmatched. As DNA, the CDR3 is TGTGCCAGCCTGGGACAGGGAGTGAATCAGCCCCAGCATTTT. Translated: CASLGQGVNQPQHF.

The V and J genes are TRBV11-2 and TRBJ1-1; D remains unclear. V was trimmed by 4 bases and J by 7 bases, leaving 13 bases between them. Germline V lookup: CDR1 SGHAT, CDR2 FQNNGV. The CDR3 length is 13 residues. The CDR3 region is CASSSGPVSEAFF. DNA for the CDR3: TGTGCCAGCAGCTCAGGTCCAGTGAGTGAAGCTTTCTTT.

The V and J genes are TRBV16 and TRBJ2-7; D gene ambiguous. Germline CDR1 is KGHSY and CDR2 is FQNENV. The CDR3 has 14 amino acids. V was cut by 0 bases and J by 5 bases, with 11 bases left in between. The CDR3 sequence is CASSQSRFRDEQYF. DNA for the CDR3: TGTGCCAGCAGCCAATCGAGGTTCCGGGACGAGCAGTACTTC.

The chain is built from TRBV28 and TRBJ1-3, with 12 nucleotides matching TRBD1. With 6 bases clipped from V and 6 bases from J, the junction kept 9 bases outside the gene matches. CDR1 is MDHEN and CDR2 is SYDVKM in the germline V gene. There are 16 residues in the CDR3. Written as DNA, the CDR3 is TGTGCCAGCAGCCGGGGAGGGACAGGGGGCAAAAACACCATATATTTT. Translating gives CASSRGGTGGKNTIYF.

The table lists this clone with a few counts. As DNA, the CDR3 is TGTGCCAGCAGCCAAGGACTAGCGGGAGCCACAGATACGCAGTATTTT. Its protein is CASSQGLAGATDTQYF. This chain joins TRBV5-4 and TRBJ2-3, with 13 bases that match TRBD2. Germline assignment: CDR1 SGHNT and CDR2 YYREEE (reference sequence). The trim removed 4 bases at V and 2 bases at J, leaving 4 bases unmatched. This CDR3 has 16 residues.

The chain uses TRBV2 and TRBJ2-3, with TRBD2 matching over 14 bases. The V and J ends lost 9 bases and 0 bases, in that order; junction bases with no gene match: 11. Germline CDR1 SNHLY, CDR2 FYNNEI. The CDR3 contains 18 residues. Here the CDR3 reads CARARLAGGRPSTDTQYF. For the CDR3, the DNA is TGTGCCAGGGCCAGACTAGCGGGAGGGAGGCCAAGCACAGATACGCAGTATTTT.

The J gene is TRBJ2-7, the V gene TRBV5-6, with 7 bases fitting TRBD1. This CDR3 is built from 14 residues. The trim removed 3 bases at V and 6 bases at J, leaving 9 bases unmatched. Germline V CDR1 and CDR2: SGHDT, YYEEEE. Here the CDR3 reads CASSSQGYRGEQYF. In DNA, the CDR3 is TGTGCCAGCAGCTCGCAGGGGTACAGGGGCGAGCAGTACTTC.

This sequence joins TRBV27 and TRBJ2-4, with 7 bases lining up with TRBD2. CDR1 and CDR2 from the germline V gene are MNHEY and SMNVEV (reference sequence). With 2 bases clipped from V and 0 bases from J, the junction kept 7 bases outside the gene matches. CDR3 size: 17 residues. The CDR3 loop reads CASSLKAGVVAKNIQYF. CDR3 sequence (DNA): TGTGCCAGCAGTTTAAAGGCGGGGGTGGTAGCCAAAAACATTCAGTACTTC.

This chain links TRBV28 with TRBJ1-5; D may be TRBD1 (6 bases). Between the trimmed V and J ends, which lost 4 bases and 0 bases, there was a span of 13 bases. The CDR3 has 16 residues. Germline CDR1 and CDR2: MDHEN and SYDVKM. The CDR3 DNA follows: TGTGCCAGCAGTTGGACAGCCTTTTATAGCAATCAGCCCCAGCATTTT. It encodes CASSWTAFYSNQPQHF.

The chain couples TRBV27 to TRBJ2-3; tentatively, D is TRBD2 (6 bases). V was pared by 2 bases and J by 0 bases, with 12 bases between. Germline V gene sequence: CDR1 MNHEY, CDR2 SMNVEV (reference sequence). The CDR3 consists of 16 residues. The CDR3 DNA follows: TGTGCCAGCAGTTTAGGCGTTAGCGGTAGCACAGATACGCAGTATTTT. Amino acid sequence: CASSLGVSGSTDTQYF.

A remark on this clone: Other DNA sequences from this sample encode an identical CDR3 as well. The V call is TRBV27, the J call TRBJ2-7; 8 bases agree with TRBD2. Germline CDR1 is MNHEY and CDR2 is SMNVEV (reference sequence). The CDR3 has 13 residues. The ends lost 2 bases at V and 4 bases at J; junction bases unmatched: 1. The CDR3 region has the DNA TGTGCCAGCAGTTTAGCGGGAGGTTACGAGCAGTACTTC. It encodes CASSLAGGYEQYF.

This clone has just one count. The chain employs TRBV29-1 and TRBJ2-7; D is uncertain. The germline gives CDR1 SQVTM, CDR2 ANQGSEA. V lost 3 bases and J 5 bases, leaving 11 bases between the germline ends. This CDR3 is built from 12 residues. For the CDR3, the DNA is TGCAGCGTTGAGCAGACCAGCGACGAGCAGTACTTC. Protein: CSVEQTSDEQYF.

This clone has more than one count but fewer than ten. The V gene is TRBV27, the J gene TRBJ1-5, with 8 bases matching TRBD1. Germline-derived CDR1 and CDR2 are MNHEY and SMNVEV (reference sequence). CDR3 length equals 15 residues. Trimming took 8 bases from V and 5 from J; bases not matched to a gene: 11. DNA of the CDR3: TGTGCCAGCGGCTCCGGGACAGGTGGATATCAGCCCCAGCATTTT. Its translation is CASGSGTGGYQPQHF.

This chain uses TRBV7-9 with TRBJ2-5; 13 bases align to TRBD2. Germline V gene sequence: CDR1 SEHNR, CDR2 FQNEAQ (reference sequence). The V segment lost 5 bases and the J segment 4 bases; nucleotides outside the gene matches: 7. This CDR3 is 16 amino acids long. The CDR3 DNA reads TGTGCCAGCAGCCCAACTAGCGGGAGGGCCATAGAGACCCAGTACTTC. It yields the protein CASSPTSGRAIETQYF.

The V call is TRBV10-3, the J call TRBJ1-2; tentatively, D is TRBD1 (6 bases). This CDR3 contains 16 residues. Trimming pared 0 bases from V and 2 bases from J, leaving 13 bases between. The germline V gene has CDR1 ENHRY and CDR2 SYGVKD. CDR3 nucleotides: TGTGCCATCAGTGAGTCTATCGGACAGCGGAACTATGGCTACACCTTC. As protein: CAISESIGQRNYGYTF.

Here the CDR3 reads CASTTNDRGVEAFF. CDR3 nucleotide sequence: TGTGCCAGCACCACCAACGACAGGGGTGTTGAAGCTTTCTTT. This rearrangement joins TRBV28 to TRBJ1-1; 8 bases line up with TRBD1. The CDR3 loop spans 14 amino acids. The V gene end was trimmed by 7 bases and the J gene end by 7 bases; junction bases not matched to a gene: 11. Germline V lookup: CDR1 MDHEN, CDR2 SYDVKM. The whole variable domain, remainder taken from reference TRBV28 and TRBJ1-1, is DVKVTQSSRYLVKRTGEKVFLECVQDMDHENMFWYRQDPGLGLRLIYFSYDVKMKEKGDIPEGYSVSREKKERFSLILESASTNQTSMYLCASTTNDRGVEAFFGQGTRLTVV.

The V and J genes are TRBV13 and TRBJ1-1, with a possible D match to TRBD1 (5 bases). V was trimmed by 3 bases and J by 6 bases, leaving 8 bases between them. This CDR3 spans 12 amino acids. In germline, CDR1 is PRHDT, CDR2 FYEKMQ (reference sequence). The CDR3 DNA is TGTGCCAGCAGCTTGGGGGGTCCTGAAGCTTTCTTT. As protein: CASSLGGPEAFF.

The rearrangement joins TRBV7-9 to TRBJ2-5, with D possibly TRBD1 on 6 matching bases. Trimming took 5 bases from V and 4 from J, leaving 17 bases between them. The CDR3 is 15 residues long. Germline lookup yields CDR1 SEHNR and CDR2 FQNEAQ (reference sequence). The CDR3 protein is CASSALTGTGETQYF. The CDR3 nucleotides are TGTGCCAGCAGCGCCCTCACAGGGACGGGAGAGACCCAGTACTTC.

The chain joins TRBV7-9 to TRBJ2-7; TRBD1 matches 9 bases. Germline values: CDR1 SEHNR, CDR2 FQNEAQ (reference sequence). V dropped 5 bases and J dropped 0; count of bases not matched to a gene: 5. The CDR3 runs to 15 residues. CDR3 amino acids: CASSPGTGPSYEQYF. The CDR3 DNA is TGTGCCAGCAGCCCCGGGACAGGGCCCTCCTACGAGCAGTACTTC.

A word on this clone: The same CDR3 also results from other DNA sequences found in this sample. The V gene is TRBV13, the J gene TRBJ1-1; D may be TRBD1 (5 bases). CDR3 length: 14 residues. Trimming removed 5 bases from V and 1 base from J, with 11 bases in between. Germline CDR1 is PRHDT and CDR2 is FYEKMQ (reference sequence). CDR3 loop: CASSLPGENTEAFF. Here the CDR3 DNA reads TGTGCCAGCAGCCTGCCGGGGGAGAACACTGAAGCTTTCTTT.

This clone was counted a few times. The DNA of the CDR3 is TGCGCCAGCAGCTTGGGACATGCAGGGAACACTGAAGCTTTCTTT. As protein: CASSLGHAGNTEAFF. The J gene is TRBJ1-1, the V gene TRBV5-1; the D is unclear. The CDR3 spans 15 residues. Germline V gene sequence: CDR1 SGHRS, CDR2 YFSETQ. The ends were cut back, 0 bases at V and 1 base at J, with 10 bases in the middle.

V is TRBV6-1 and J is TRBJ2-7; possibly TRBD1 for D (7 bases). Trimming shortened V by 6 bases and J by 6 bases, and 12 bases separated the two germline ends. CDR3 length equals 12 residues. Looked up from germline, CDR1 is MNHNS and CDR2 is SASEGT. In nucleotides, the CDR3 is TGTGCCAGCAGGCGGGGACAGAGCGAGCAGTACTTC. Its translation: CASRRGQSEQYF.

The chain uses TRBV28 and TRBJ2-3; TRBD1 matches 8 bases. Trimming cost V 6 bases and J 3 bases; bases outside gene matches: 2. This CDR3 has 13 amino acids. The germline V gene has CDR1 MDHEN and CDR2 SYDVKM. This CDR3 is CASRTGGTDTQYF. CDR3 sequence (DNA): TGTGCCAGCAGAACAGGGGGTACAGATACGCAGTATTTT.

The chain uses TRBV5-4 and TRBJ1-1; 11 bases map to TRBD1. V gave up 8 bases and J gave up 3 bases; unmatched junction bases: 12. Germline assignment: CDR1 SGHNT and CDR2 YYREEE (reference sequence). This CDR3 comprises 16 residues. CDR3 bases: TGTGCCAGTGGCAAGGGACAGGGGGTATCTGACACTGAAGCTTTCTTT. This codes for CASGKGQGVSDTEAFF.

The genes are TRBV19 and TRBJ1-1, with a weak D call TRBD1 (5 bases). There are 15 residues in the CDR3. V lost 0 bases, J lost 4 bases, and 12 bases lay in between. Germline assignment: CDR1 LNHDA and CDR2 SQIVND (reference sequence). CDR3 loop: CASSIDRQGGTEAFF. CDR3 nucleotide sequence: TGTGCCAGTAGTATAGATAGGCAGGGAGGCACTGAAGCTTTCTTT.

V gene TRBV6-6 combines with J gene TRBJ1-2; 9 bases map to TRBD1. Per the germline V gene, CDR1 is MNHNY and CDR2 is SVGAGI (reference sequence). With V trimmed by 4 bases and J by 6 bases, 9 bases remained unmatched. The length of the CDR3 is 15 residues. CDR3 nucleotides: TGTGCCAGCAGTTTCTCTTCGGGACAGGGAGATGGCTACACCTTC. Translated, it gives CASSFSSGQGDGYTF.

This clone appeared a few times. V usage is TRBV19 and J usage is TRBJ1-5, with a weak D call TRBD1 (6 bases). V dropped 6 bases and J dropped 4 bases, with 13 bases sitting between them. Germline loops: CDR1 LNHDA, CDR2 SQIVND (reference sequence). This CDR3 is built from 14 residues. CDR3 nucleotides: TGTGCCAGTAGCAGGACAGCCACTAATCAGCCCCAGCATTTT. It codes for CASSRTATNQPQHF.

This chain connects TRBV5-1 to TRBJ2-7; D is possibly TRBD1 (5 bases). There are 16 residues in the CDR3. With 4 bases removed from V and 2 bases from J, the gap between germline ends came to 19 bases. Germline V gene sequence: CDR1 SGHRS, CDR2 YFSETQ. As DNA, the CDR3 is TGCGCCAGCAGCCCCCACACCTCCGACAGCGCCTACGAGCAGTACTTC. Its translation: CASSPHTSDSAYEQYF.

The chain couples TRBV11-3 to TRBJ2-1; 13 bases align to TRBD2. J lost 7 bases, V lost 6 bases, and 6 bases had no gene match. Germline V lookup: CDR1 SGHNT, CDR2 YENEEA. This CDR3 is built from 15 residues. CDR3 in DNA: TGTGCCAGCAGTCTTGGGACTAGCGGGACGAATGAGCAGTTCTTC. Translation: CASSLGTSGTNEQFF.

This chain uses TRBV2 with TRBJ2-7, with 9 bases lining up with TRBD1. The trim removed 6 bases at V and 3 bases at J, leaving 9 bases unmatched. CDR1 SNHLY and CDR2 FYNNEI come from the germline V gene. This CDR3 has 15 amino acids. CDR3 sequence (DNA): TGTGCCAGCAGCGCCGGGACAGGGTCTGTCTACGAGCAGTACTTC. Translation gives CASSAGTGSVYEQYF.

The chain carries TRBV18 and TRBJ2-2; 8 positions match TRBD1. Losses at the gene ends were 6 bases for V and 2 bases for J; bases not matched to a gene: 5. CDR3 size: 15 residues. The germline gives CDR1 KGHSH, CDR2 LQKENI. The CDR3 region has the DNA TGTGCCAGCTCGATCGGGACAGGCAACACCGGGGAGCTGTTTTTT. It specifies CASSIGTGNTGELFF.